This T cell receptor (beta chain) was recovered during a study of regulatory and conventional T cells in RAG deficiency. Study-wide results and caveats: Sorted Omenn CD25-high CD127-low cells may not be bona fide Tregs.

As for this clone: Its target is not known.

The CDR3 runs 16 residues. Germline loops: CDR1 SEHNR, CDR2 FQNEAQ (reference sequence). J lost 3 bases, V lost 5 bases, and 11 bases had no gene match. Clones were sequenced by immunoSEQ multiplex PCR, and TCRdb holds only the in-frame ones, with some missing. The table records about 8,500 clones, approximately 80% of them present only once. These data also formed part of another study, on regulatory T cells. That work contributes: Primers: 52 TRBV forward and 13 TRBJ reverse.

The clonotype comes from a human donor in good health. The chain links TRBV7-9 to TRBJ2-5, with 8 bases matching TRBD2. The sample was CD8+ T cells sorted from blood. CDR3 region: CASSLREGGLEETQYF. For the CDR3, the DNA is TGTGCCAGCAGCCTACGGGAGGGGGGGCTTGAAGAGACCCAGTACTTC.